This TCR beta chain was sequenced during a study of beta chain features in type 1 diabetes (dated by TCRdb to 2016 to 2018). For the study in its entirety: No differences in mean age, gender distribution, total cell number or subset yield were found between patients and healthy donors. A total of some 110 million sorted cells were examined across all samples, and a strong correlation was observed between cell number per subset and RNA yield. In the study, TCRB repertoires of sorted circulating CD4+ T cell subsets from recently diagnosed type 1 diabetes patients were compared with those of matched healthy donors. Regulatory and stem cell-like memory subsets were isolated from only 8 patients and about 8 healthy donors, whereas naive and central memory subsets came from all 30 or so donors.

On this clone: The antigen this receptor binds is unknown. The input lacks base qualities; no much larger clone sits a single base away.

Each donor gave one peripheral blood draw, roughly 0.12 L on average, collected into heparinised tubes. A BD FACSAria II was used to sort naive, central memory, regulatory and stem cell-like memory CD4+ T cells with a panel that included CD45RO, CCR7, CD25, CD127, CD95 and CD27. All sorted populations exceeded 95% purity. PBMCs were separated immediately by Lymphoprep density gradient centrifugation and were stained directly, without being cultured. So that batch effects would be minimized, each experiment stained and sorted samples in pairs, pairing one healthy donor with one patient. The entire isolated RNA was reverse transcribed using the High Capacity cDNA Reverse Transcription Kit, and thus expressed TCRB transcripts were sequenced. For stem cell-like memory T cell samples, survey-depth immunoSEQ sequencing was used, averaging about 1 million total reads per sample. Sorted cells were lysed in RLT buffer and RNA was extracted with DNase-treated RNeasy Micro or Mini kits, depending on cell number. Each cell subset was processed on its own to prevent cross-contamination, while patient and healthy donor samples were processed together. TCRB sequences were amplified from cDNA with the immunoSEQ multiplex PCR, producing 87-bp fragments spanning the CDR3 region. Sequencing of the amplicons was done on the Illumina HiSeq platform. In the authors' own workflow: Synthetic template baselines were used to correct PCR bias computationally, reads within Hamming distance 2 were collapsed together, and singletons that could not be merged were discarded. Reads were aligned to IMGT to assign V, D and J genes, CDR3 length, and insertions or deletions at six rearrangement sites. Within each subset, clonotype counts were normalized to the number of sorted cells before true diversity and Gini coefficients were calculated with the tcR R package. The overlap coefficient, calculated on TCRB nucleotide sequences, was used to quantify repertoire sharing. TCRdb retrieved this table from immuneACCESS and kept in-frame rearrangements only. Not all clones are present; in checked studies, unresolved V genes account for under half, and no reason is known for the remainder. V, J and clone size are taken as reported in that table, and D and trimming were inferred from the DNA itself. The sample yields 65,000 to 100,000 clones; about 32% were counted once. The top ten clonotypes cover over 0.4% of the sample.

The full study reports these points: Fewer insertions and more nucleotide deletions at VDJ recombination sites were observed in patients with type 1 diabetes, implying thymic rearrangement abnormalities. Because cDNA was sequenced instead of genomic DNA, highly expressing activated cells could be over-represented, though the groups showed no difference in activation or CD3 levels. The naive, central memory and regulatory TCRB repertoires appeared to resemble one another more closely among patients than among healthy donors. PCR might favor shorter templates, but patient and control samples were amplified and corrected together, so any skew would affect both groups equally. Type 1 diabetes patients showed a moderate but significant shortening of TCRB CDR3 length in all four CD4+ subsets. Only small numbers of individuals were included in the HLA sub-analyses, which left unresolved whether HLA type had any influence on TCRB rearrangement.

The sequencing input was stem cell memory CD4+ T cells from blood. What this sample's cell subset or site label stands for: stem cell-like memory CD4+ T cells. This clonotype originated in a woman in her late teens or twenties in good health.

The CDR3 reads as follows: CAWNPTSGRGNEQFF. The sequenced DNA: TGTGCCTGGAACCCGACTAGCGGGAGAGGGAATGAGCAGTTCTTC. The rearranged chain carries TRBV30 and TRBJ2-1; TRBD2 matches 12 bases in the middle. From cysteine to phenylalanine, the CDR3 is 15 amino acids long. The only DNA kept is the CDR3, 45 bases in frame from the first base. Taken from the germline V gene (reference sequence), the CDR1 and CDR2 loops are GTSNPN and SVGIG. The junction shows trimming of 4 bases on V and 7 bases on J, and the gene matches do not reach 8 bases of it.